The text below deals with one T cell receptor beta chain. Its cognate antigen is unknown. The sample comes from a study of CD8+ T cells in alopecia areata. Study overall: Patients took tofacitinib for 6 to 18 months, followed by 6 drug-free months. Whole-study findings and limits: Besides other cells, scalp samples also yield sequences of resident alphabeta T cells from normal skin.

Sequencing used cDNA as its template, made by extracting RNA and reverse transcribing it. Sequenced by immunoSEQ multiplex PCR; TCRdb stores in-frame clones only, minus some. The profile shows approximately 150,000 clones, 40% to 55% of them singletons. The V gene lost 2 bases and the J gene lost 8 bases, with 15 bases spanning the gap. Germline CDR1 is GTSNPN and CDR2 is SVGIG (reference sequence). CDR3 length: 13 amino acids. The chain joins TRBV30 to TRBJ1-1; D not certain. This TCR was recovered from a human donor with alopecia areata. The sample was CD4+ T cells sorted from blood, taken at week 0. The DNA for the CDR3 is TGTGCCTGGAGTCCGACATCCTATTTGGAAGCTTTCTTT. Protein: CAWSPTSYLEAFF. Looking up the rest from reference TRBV30 and TRBJ1-1 gives the full variable domain: SQTIHQWPATLVQPVGSPLSLECTVEGTSNPNLYWYRQAAGRGLQLLFYSVGIGQISSEVPQNLSASRPQDRQFILSSKKLLLSDSGFYLCAWSPTSYLEAFFGQGTRLTVV.